This T cell receptor (beta chain) originates from a study of shared clonotypes between healthy human individuals. Profiling relied on immunoSEQ multiplex PCR, and the TCRdb table lists in-frame clones only, not all of them. The table includes some 100,000 clones, 68% detected once. Germline CDR1 is SGDLS and CDR2 is YYNGEE. The CDR3 loop spans 13 amino acids. V dropped 2 bases and J dropped 8; count of bases not matched to a gene: 3. Sequences were obtained from memory CD8+ T cells sorted from blood. Subset specified: CD45RO+ cells pooled with CCR7-negative TemRA cells. The sequence derives from a woman in her twenties or thirties in good health. This chain uses TRBV9 with TRBJ1-3, with 8 bases fitting TRBD1. The CDR3 DNA reads TGTGCCAGCAGCGTCAGGGGGCGAGACACCATATATTTT. It translates to CASSVRGRDTIYF.